This T cell receptor beta chain came from a study of OX40 agonist ivuxolimab in advanced cancers. Worth noting for this clone: Its target is unknown.

The CDR3 is 14 amino acids. Germline assignment: CDR1 SGHNT and CDR2 YENEEA. Trimming shortened V by 5 bases and J by 3 bases, and 14 bases separated the two germline ends. Blood sampling took place at baseline, cycle 4 day 1, and cycle 7 day 1. Overall study findings and caveats: With doses of 0.1-3.0 mg/kg, partial responders showed among the lowest clonal expansion.

Data came from immunoSEQ multiplex PCR; TCRdb stores just in-frame clones and leaves some out. The data show fewer than 70,000 clones, around 93% seen once. The input for sequencing was CD4+ or CD8+ T cells sorted from blood, taken in a trial of the OX40 agonist ivuxolimab. The sequence came from an adult with an advanced solid tumor such as melanoma, head and neck, liver or kidney cancer. The chain is built from TRBV11-3 and TRBJ2-7; unclear D gene. Here the CDR3 DNA reads TGTGCCAGCAGCGGCGGCGAACGATTCTACGAGCAGTACTTC. Its protein is CASSGGERFYEQYF.